This T cell receptor beta chain was recorded in a study of blood T cell repertoires in COVID-19. Across the study: The samples span acute and convalescent COVID-19 from the United States, Italy and Spain. T cells, B-cell-depleted T cells, or PBMCs provided the cDNA or gDNA that served as material.

Authors' methods: Reference gene primer amplification yielded estimated nucleated cell counts. Repertoires were generated with immunoSEQ multiplex PCR, while TCRdb's copy carries only in-frame clones and drops some. Clone size and V and J calls were adopted from that table, with D and trimming inferred from the DNA. The data contain 95,000 to 150,000 clones, around four fifths of them seen just once; the ten biggest clones take up more than 5%. The V and J ends lost 3 bases and 0 bases respectively, with 8 bases between them. The CDR3 is 14 amino acids. Germline CDR1 and CDR2: MGHDK and SYGVNS. The clonotype was recovered from an elderly man with active or convalescent COVID-19. The chain recombines TRBV25-1 with TRBJ2-5, with D perhaps matching TRBD1 (5 bases). Sequencing was done on a sample of peripheral blood. This CDR3 reads CASSETVYQETQYF. The CDR3 region has the DNA TGTGCCAGCAGTGAGACAGTTTACCAAGAGACCCAGTACTTC.